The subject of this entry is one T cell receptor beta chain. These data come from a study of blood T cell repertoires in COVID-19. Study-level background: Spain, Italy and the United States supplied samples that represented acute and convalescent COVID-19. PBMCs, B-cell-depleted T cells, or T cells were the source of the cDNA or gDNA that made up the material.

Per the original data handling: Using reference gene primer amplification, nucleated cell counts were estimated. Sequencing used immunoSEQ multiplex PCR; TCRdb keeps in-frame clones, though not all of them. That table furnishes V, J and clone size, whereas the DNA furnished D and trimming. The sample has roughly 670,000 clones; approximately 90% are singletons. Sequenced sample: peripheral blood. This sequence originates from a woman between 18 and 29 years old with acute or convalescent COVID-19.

The chain's CDR3 is CASSAPGQGLAKNIQYF. CDR3 sequence (DNA): TGTGCCAGTAGTGCCCCGGGACAGGGGTTAGCCAAAAACATTCAGTACTTC. The chain links TRBV19 to TRBJ2-4, with 10 bases lining up with TRBD1. The germline gives CDR1 LNHDA, CDR2 SQIVND (reference sequence). The J segment lost 0 bases and the V segment lost 5 bases, leaving 7 bases of the junction unmatched. CDR3 size: 17 residues. Drawing the rest from reference TRBV19 and TRBJ2-4, the complete variable domain is DGGITQSPKYLFRKEGQNVTLSCEQNLNHDAMYWYRQDPGQGLRLIYYSQIVNDFQKGDIAEGYSVSREKKESFPLTVTSAQKNPTAFYLCASSAPGQGLAKNIQYFGAGTRLSVL.